This T cell receptor beta chain came from a study of cytomegalovirus exposure and HLA in healthy donors. This clone was seen only a few times. Use of 60 Vbeta and 13 Jbeta primers characterized the PCR. Data came from immunoSEQ multiplex PCR; TCRdb stores just in-frame clones and leaves some out. The data show around 120,000 clones, approximately 76% seen once. The TCR comes from a man aged 45-65 years in good health and CMV-seropositive. The sequenced sample was PBMCs.

This CDR3 reads CASSVRGWETQYF. In DNA, the CDR3 is TGCGCCAGCAGCGTACGAGGGTGGGAGACCCAGTACTTC. The J gene is TRBJ2-5, the V gene TRBV5-1; D is possibly TRBD2 (5 bases). Germline CDR1 and CDR2: SGHRS and YFSETQ. V was cut by 4 bases and J by 5 bases, with 12 bases left in between. The CDR3 contains 13 residues.